This T cell receptor (beta chain) was profiled in a study of beta chain features in type 1 diabetes. Study at large: All samples together contributed 90 million to 110 million sorted cells for examination. Whole-study findings and limits: A moderate, significant TCRB CDR3 shortening appeared in type 1 diabetes across four CD4+ subsets.

Germline assignment: CDR1 SGHVS and CDR2 FQNEAQ. The CDR3 has 14 residues. Unmatched junction bases numbered 7, after V lost 5 bases and J lost 6 bases. On this clone itself: The target antigen is unknown.

Reverse transcription of all isolated RNA meant that expressed TCRB transcripts were sequenced. Using immunoSEQ multiplex PCR, the repertoire was profiled, and TCRdb retains in-frame clones only, with some absent. The sample lists about 150,000 clones; approximately 10% were seen once. What was sequenced was central memory CD4+ T cells from blood. The rearrangement links TRBV7-8 to TRBJ1-1; 9 positions agree with TRBD1. This TCR came from a man aged 30 to 39 with type 1 diabetes. The DNA of the CDR3 is TGTGCCAGCAGCGCGGGACAGGGAGTCGCTGAAGCTTTCTTT. It yields the protein CASSAGQGVAEAFF. The complete variable domain, with remaining parts taken from reference TRBV7-8 and TRBJ1-1, reads GAGVSQSPRYKVAKRGQDVALRCDPISGHVSLFWYQQALGQGPEFLTYFQNEAQLDKSGLPSDRFFAERPEGSVSTLKIQRTQQEDSAVYLCASSAGQGVAEAFFGQGTRLTVV.